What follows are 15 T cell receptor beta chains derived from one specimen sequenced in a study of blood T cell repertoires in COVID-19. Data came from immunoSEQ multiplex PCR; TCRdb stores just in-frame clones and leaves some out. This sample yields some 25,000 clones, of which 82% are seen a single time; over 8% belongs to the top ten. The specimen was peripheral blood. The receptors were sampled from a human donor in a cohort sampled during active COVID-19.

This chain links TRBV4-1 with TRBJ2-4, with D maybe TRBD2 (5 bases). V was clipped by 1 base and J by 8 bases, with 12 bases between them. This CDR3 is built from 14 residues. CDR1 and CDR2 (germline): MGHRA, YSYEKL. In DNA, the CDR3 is TGCGCCAGCAGCCAAGTACCGGAGGACTACATTCAGTACTTC. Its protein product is CASSQVPEDYIQYF.

The CDR3 reads CASSLATGEDTQYF. The CDR3 bases are TGTGCCAGCAGCTTGGCGACAGGGGAAGATACGCAGTATTTT. The chain recombines TRBV11-1 with TRBJ2-3, with 8 bases matching TRBD1. CDR3 length equals 14 residues. Germline-derived CDR1 and CDR2 are SGHAT and FQDESV (reference sequence). V trimming: 3 bases; J trimming: 5 bases; junction bases outside the gene matches: 4.

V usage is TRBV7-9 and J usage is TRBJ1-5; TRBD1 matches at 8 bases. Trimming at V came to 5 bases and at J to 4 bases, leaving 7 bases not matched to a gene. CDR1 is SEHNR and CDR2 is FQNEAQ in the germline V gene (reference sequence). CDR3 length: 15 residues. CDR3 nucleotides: TGTGCCAGCAGCCCCGGACAGGGTCGGAATCAGCCCCAGCATTTT. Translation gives CASSPGQGRNQPQHF.

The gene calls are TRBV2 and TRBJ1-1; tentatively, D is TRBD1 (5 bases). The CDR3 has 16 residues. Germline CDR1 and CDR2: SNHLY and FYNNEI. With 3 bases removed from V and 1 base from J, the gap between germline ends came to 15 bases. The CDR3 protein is CASSDPGLQPNTEAFF. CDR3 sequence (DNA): TGTGCCAGCAGTGACCCGGGACTCCAACCGAACACTGAAGCTTTCTTT.

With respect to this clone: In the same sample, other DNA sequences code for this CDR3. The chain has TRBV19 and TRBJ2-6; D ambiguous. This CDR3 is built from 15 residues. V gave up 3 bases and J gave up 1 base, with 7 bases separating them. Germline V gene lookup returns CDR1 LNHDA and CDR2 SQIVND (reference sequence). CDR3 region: CASSIEVSGANVLTF. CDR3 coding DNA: TGTGCCAGTAGTATCGAGGTTTCTGGGGCCAACGTCCTGACTTTC.

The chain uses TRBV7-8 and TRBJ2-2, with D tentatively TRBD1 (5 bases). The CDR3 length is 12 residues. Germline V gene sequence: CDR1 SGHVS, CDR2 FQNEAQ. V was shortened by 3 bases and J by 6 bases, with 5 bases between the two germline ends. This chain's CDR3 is CASSLTAGELFF. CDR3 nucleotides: TGTGCCAGCAGCTTGACAGCCGGGGAGCTGTTTTTT.

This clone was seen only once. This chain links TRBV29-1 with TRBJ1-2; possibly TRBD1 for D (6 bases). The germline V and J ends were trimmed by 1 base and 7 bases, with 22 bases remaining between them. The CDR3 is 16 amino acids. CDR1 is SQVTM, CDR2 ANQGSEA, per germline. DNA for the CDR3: TGCAGCGTTGAAGGCGGCCGGGTCATGGGGGCATCTGGCTACACCTTC. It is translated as CSVEGGRVMGASGYTF.

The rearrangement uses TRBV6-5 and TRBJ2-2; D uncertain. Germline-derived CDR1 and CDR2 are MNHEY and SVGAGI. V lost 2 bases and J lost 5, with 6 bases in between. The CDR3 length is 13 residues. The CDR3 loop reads CASSYVATGELFF. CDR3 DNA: TGTGCCAGCAGTTACGTTGCGACCGGGGAGCTGTTTTTT.

CDR3 sequence: CSVEEQGRRDTQYF. The CDR3 DNA is TGCAGCGTTGAAGAACAGGGTCGGAGGGATACGCAGTATTTT. The rearrangement links TRBV29-1 to TRBJ2-3; maybe TRBD1 (6 bases). V shed 0 bases and J shed 6 bases, with 13 bases lying between them. This CDR3 is 14 amino acids long. Per the germline V gene, CDR1 is SQVTM and CDR2 is ANQGSEA.

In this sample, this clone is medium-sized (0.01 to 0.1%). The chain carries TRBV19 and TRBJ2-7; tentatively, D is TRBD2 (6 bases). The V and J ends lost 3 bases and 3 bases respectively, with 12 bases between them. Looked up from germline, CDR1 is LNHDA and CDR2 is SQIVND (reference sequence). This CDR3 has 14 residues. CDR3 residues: CASSMVGGIYEQYF. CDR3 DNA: TGTGCCAGTAGTATGGTTGGAGGGATCTACGAGCAGTACTTC.

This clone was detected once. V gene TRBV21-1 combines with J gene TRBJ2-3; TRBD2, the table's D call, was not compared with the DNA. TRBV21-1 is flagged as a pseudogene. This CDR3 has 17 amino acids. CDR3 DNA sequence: TGTGCCACCATTATAAAGGCTAGCGGGAGGGCCCCAGATACGCAGTATTTT. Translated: CATIIKASGRAPDTQYF.

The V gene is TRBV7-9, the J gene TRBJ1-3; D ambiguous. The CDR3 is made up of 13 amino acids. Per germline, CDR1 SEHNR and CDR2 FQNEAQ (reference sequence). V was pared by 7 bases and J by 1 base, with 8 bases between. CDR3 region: CASTEGSGNTIYF. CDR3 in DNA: TGTGCCAGCACGGAGGGATCTGGAAACACCATATATTTT.

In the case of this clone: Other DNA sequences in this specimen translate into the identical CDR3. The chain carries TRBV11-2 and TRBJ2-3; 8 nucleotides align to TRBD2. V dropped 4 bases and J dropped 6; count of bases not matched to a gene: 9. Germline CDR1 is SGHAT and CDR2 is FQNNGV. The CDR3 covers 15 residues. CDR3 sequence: CASSSLAGGRDTQYF. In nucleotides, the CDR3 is TGTGCCAGCAGCTCACTTGCGGGGGGTCGTGATACGCAGTATTTT.

In DNA, the CDR3 is TGCAGCGCAGGACTAGCGGGGACCCTAAAGCAGTACTTC. It is translated as CSAGLAGTLKQYF. V is TRBV29-1 and J is TRBJ2-7; 12 nucleotides match TRBD2. With 7 bases clipped from V and 8 bases from J, the junction kept 9 bases outside the gene matches. This CDR3 has 13 amino acids. Germline-derived CDR1 and CDR2 are SQVTM and ANQGSEA.

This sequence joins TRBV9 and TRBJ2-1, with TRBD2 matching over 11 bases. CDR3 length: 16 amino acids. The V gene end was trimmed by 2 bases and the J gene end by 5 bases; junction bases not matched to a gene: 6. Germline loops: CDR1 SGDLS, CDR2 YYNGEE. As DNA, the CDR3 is TGTGCCAGCAGCGTTTCGAGACTAGCGGGAAACAATGAGCAGTTCTTC. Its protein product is CASSVSRLAGNNEQFF.